Each of the 21 T cell receptor beta chains below was sequenced from the same sample in a study of response to subunit inactivated influenza vaccine. MiXCR, run by TCRdb on the RT-PCR reads, gives a single entry per CDR3 protein. The sample records a few hundred thousand distinct CDR3 sequences, around a fifth being singletons. This sample comprised PBMCs from blood, obtained around 22 months after vaccination. Receptors originate from a man between 50 and 69 years old who received an inactivated influenza vaccine.

This clonotype came up many times. This rearrangement joins TRBV3-1 to TRBJ1-6, with a tentative D call TRBD1 (5 bases). Germline V gene lookup returns CDR1 LGHDT and CDR2 YNNKEL (reference sequence). The germline V and J ends were trimmed by 5 bases and 7 bases, with 9 bases remaining between them. The CDR3 is 13 residues long. The CDR3 reads CASSNRQNSPLHF. CDR3 in DNA: TGTGCCAGCAGCAACCGACAGAATTCACCCCTCCACTTT.

This clonotype was seen at least ten times. This chain joins TRBV4-1 and TRBJ1-6, with 7 bases lining up with TRBD1. V shed 3 bases, J shed 0 bases, and the junction held 14 bases outside the gene matches. CDR1 MGHRA and CDR2 YSYEKL come from the germline V gene. This CDR3 has 20 residues. The CDR3, as DNA: TGCGCCAGCAGCCAGGACAAGACAGGGTTAAGGAGCTCCTATAATTCACCCCTCCACTTT. Translated: CASSQDKTGLRSSYNSPLHF.

V usage is TRBV24-1 and J usage is TRBJ2-3; the match to TRBD2 covers 8 bases. The CDR3 spans 13 residues. Germline V gene sequence: CDR1 KGHDR, CDR2 SFDVKD. J gave up 1 base and V 9 bases, and 2 bases lay outside the gene matches. Here the CDR3 reads CATGAGGTDTQYF. As DNA, the CDR3 is TGTGCCACCGGAGCGGGGGGCACAGATACGCAGTATTTT.

The chain couples TRBV29-1 to TRBJ2-7; TRBD1 matches 9 bases. Looked up from germline, CDR1 is SQVTM and CDR2 is ANQGSEA. V lost 6 bases and J lost 3; bases outside the gene matches: 12. The CDR3 is 15 amino acids. The CDR3 nucleotides are TGCAGCGTCGATAGAAATGGACAGGGGAACTACGAGCAGTACTTC. Its protein product is CSVDRNGQGNYEQYF.

This clonotype was seen only a few times. The V gene is TRBV6-1, the J gene TRBJ1-1; no reliable D call. V was shortened by 6 bases and J by 1 base, with 9 bases between the two germline ends. This CDR3 spans 13 amino acids. In germline, CDR1 is MNHNS, CDR2 SASEGT. The CDR3 DNA reads as TGTGCCAGCAGCCCGACACAGAACACTGAAGCTTTCTTT. This translates into CASSPTQNTEAFF.

The genes are TRBV5-1 and TRBJ1-3; D may be TRBD1 (6 bases). V dropped 3 bases and J dropped 6 bases, with 13 bases sitting between them. The CDR3 contains 14 residues. In germline, CDR1 is SGHRS, CDR2 YFSETQ. The CDR3 reads CASSSGQTENTIYF. Here the CDR3 DNA reads TGCGCCAGCAGCTCTGGACAGACGGAAAACACCATATATTTT.

In nucleotides, the CDR3 is TGTGCCAGCAGTTACCTGGGCGGACAGCCCCAGCATTTT. Its translation is CASSYLGGQPQHF. The J gene is TRBJ1-5, the V gene TRBV6-2 or TRBV6-3; no firm D call. Trimming removed 2 bases at V and 7 bases at J, with 9 bases between. The CDR3 is 13 residues long. CDR1 is MNHEY, CDR2 SVGEGT, per germline.

The gene calls are TRBV7-9 and TRBJ2-7; possibly TRBD1 for D (6 bases). With 5 bases removed from V and 3 bases from J, the gap between germline ends came to 17 bases. Per the germline V gene, CDR1 is SEHNR and CDR2 is FQNEAQ (reference sequence). The CDR3 has 15 amino acids. The CDR3 DNA is TGTGCCAGCAGCCCTCGGGTTGTCAGGGGCTACGAGCAGTACTTC. Protein: CASSPRVVRGYEQYF.

V usage is TRBV29-1 and J usage is TRBJ2-5; no clear D gene. CDR3 length: 14 residues. CDR1 is SQVTM, CDR2 ANQGSEA, per germline. V lost 1 base to trimming and J lost 7 bases, with 16 bases between them. CDR3 in amino acids: CSVEASPVPWTQYF. CDR3 DNA sequence: TGCAGCGTTGAAGCGTCGCCCGTTCCGTGGACCCAGTACTTC.

The chain carries TRBV4-2 and TRBJ1-5, with a weak D call TRBD1 (5 bases). V lost 4 bases, J lost 6 bases, and 16 bases lay in between. Germline V gives CDR1 LGHNA, CDR2 YNFKEQ. CDR3 length equals 15 residues. CDR3 coding DNA: TGTGCCAGCAGCCCTGGCGGGGCAGTCGGTCAGCCCCAGCATTTT. The encoded protein is CASSPGGAVGQPQHF.

J is TRBJ2-1 and V is TRBV20-1; TRBD2 agrees at 12 bases. CDR1 is DFQATT, CDR2 SNEGSKA, per germline (reference sequence). Trimming cost V 6 bases and J 6 bases; bases outside gene matches: 9. The CDR3 runs to 15 residues. This CDR3 is CSARNLAGGLNEQFF. The CDR3 nucleotides read TGCAGTGCACGGAATCTAGCGGGAGGGCTCAATGAGCAGTTCTTC.

The chain couples TRBV5-5 to TRBJ1-2; D uncertain. Germline assignment: CDR1 SGHKS and CDR2 YYEKEE (reference sequence). V dropped 2 bases and J dropped 6 bases, with 17 bases sitting between them. This CDR3 has 15 amino acids. The CDR3 sequence is CASSLTLGVIHGYTF. CDR3 DNA sequence: TGTGCCAGCAGCTTAACCCTGGGTGTAATTCATGGCTACACCTTC.

The rearrangement links TRBV28 to TRBJ2-7; TRBD1 or TRBD2 may be the D gene (6 bases each). This CDR3 contains 13 residues. V lost 10 bases, J lost 3 bases, and 16 bases lay in between. The V gene's germline CDR1 is MDHEN and CDR2 SYDVKM. As DNA, the CDR3 is TGTGCCACCCACCGGGGGCGTCGCTACGAGCAGTACTTC. Translating gives CATHRGRRYEQYF. The full variable domain, with the rest looked up from reference TRBV28 and TRBJ2-7, is DVKVTQSSRYLVKRTGEKVFLECVQDMDHENMFWYRQDPGLGLRLIYFSYDVKMKEKGDIPEGYSVSREKKERFSLILESASTNQTSMYLCATHRGRRYEQYFGPGTRLTVT.

Ten or more counts support this clonotype. V and J are TRBV20-1 and TRBJ1-5, with a possible D match to TRBD1 (6 bases). This CDR3 has 14 residues. From germline, CDR1 is DFQATT and CDR2 SNEGSKA (reference sequence). Deletions cut 2 bases from V and 2 bases from J, with 10 bases between. CDR3 residues: CSARLDSGNQPQHF. The CDR3 nucleotides are TGCAGTGCTAGACTGGACAGCGGCAATCAGCCCCAGCATTTT.

The chain recombines TRBV25-1 with TRBJ2-3, with a possible D match to TRBD1 (5 bases). Germline values: CDR1 MGHDK, CDR2 SYGVNS. The germline V and J ends were trimmed by 8 bases and 6 bases, with 18 bases remaining between them. The CDR3 extends over 14 amino acids. CDR3 sequence reads: CASSAGYSVDTQYF. The CDR3 bases are TGTGCCAGCTCCGCAGGGTATTCGGTTGATACGCAGTATTTT.

This chain links TRBV20-1 with TRBJ2-2; D ambiguous. The germline V and J ends were trimmed by 2 bases and 5 bases, with 3 bases remaining between them. The CDR3 loop spans 11 amino acids. Germline values: CDR1 DFQATT, CDR2 SNEGSKA (reference sequence). CDR3 in amino acids: CSARKTGELFF. The CDR3 nucleotides read TGCAGTGCTAGAAAAACCGGGGAGCTGTTTTTT.

This chain uses TRBV7-9 with TRBJ2-3, with D uncertain. The germline V and J ends were trimmed by 9 bases and 1 base, with 14 bases remaining between them. CDR1 is SEHNR, CDR2 FQNEAQ, per germline (reference sequence). This CDR3 spans 14 amino acids. Written as DNA, the CDR3 is TGTGCCAGGGTTAAAGGCGGCCGCACAGATACGCAGTATTTT. Its protein is CARVKGGRTDTQYF. The full variable domain, its missing parts supplied by reference TRBV7-9 and TRBJ2-3, is DTGVSQNPRHKITKRGQNVTFRCDPISEHNRLYWYRQTLGQGPEFLTYFQNEAQLEKSRLLSDRFSAERPKGSFSTLEIQRTEQGDSAMYLCARVKGGRTDTQYFGPGTRLTVL.

The chain employs TRBV28 and TRBJ2-3; TRBD1 aligns across 8 bases. Germline CDR1 reads MDHEN; CDR2 reads SYDVKM. With V trimmed by 3 bases and J by 6 bases, 8 bases remained unmatched. CDR3 length: 15 amino acids. The CDR3 region has the DNA TGTGCCAGCAGTTTCATTCGGGACAGGCTGGATACGCAGTATTTT. The encoded protein is CASSFIRDRLDTQYF.

This clonotype was seen a handful of times. The chain joins TRBV7-9 to TRBJ2-2; TRBD1 matches at 7 bases. V lost 5 bases, J lost 2 bases, and 8 bases stayed unmatched. The CDR3 is 16 residues long. CDR1 and CDR2 (germline): SEHNR, FQNEAQ (reference sequence). CDR3 loop: CASSPPDRANTGELFF. The CDR3 region has the DNA TGTGCCAGCAGCCCCCCAGACAGGGCTAACACCGGGGAGCTGTTTTTT.

This clonotype has more than one count but fewer than ten. The chain carries TRBV5-1 and TRBJ1-6; D is uncertain. Trimming stripped 2 bases from V and 6 bases from J, with 9 bases between. CDR3 length equals 14 residues. The germline V gene encodes CDR1 SGHRS and CDR2 YFSETQ. In DNA form, the CDR3 reads TGCGCCAGCAGCTTTGACGGATCTAATTCACCCCTCCACTTT. Translating gives CASSFDGSNSPLHF.

This clonotype was observed at least ten times. This sequence joins TRBV19 and TRBJ1-5; perhaps TRBD1 as D (5 bases). V lost 7 bases to trimming and J lost 0 bases, with 13 bases between them. The CDR3 is 15 residues long. Germline CDR1 LNHDA, CDR2 SQIVND (reference sequence). This CDR3 is CASTQDGTSNQPQHF. CDR3 bases: TGTGCCAGTACCCAAGACGGGACTAGCAATCAGCCCCAGCATTTT.